The clone carrying this T cell receptor beta chain appeared once. The antigen is not known. These data are taken from a study of T cell responses to AZD1222 COVID-19 vaccine. Study-wide results and caveats: Only a handful of people who got AZD1222 tested seropositive at baseline. Vaccine-associated CD4 TCRs spanned spike, dominant at 160-218 and 743-854.

Assay used: immunoSEQ multiplex PCR; TCRdb lists only in-frame clones, some missing. The sample contains about 57,000 clones, 86% of which appear only once. Germline V lookup: CDR1 GTSNPN, CDR2 SVGIG (reference sequence). The J segment lost 1 base and the V segment lost 3 bases, leaving 4 bases of the junction unmatched. The CDR3 has 15 amino acids. J is TRBJ2-3 and V is TRBV30, with 10 bases identical to TRBD2. This TCR came from an adult in good health. The sequencing used peripheral blood, collected on day 0 of AZD1222 vaccination. The chain's CDR3 is CAWSPGTSGTDTQYF. The CDR3 nucleotides are TGTGCCTGGAGCCCCGGGACTAGCGGCACAGATACGCAGTATTTT.